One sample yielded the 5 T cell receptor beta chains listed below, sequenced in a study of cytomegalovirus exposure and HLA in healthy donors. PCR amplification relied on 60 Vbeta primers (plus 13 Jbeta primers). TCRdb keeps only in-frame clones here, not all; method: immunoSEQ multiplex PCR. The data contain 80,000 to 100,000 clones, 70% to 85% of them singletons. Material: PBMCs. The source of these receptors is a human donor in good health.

In nucleotides, the CDR3 is TGCGCCAGCAGTGGTGGACAGATTGCAACTAATGAAAAACTGTTTTTT. This sequence encodes CASSGGQIATNEKLFF. The chain combines TRBV5-1 with TRBJ1-4; perhaps TRBD1 as D (6 bases). This CDR3 spans 16 amino acids. Trimming shortened V by 5 bases and J by 0 bases, and 14 bases separated the two germline ends. CDR1 SGHRS and CDR2 YFSETQ come from the germline V gene.

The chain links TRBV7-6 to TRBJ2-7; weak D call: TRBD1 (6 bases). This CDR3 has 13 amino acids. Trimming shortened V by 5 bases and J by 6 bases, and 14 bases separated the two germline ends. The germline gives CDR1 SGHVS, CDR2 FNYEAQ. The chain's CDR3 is CASSPTQGGEQYF. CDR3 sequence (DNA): TGTGCCAGCAGCCCCACGCAAGGGGGCGAGCAGTACTTC.

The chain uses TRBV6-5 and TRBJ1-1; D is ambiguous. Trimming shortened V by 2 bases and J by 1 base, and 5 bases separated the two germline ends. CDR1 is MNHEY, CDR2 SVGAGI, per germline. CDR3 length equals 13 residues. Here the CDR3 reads CASSYQANTEAFF. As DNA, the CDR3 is TGTGCCAGCAGTTACCAGGCGAACACTGAAGCTTTCTTT.

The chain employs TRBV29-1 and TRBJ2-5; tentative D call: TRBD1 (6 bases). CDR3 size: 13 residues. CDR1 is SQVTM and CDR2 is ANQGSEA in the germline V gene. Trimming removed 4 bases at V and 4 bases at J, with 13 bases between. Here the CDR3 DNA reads TGCAGCGTTGTGACAGGAAGGGCAGAGACCCAGTACTTC. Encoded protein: CSVVTGRAETQYF.

The CDR3, as DNA: TGTGCCAGCAGCTTAGTTAGCCGGGGGGAGAACACTGAAGCTTTCTTT. Its translation: CASSLVSRGENTEAFF. This sequence joins TRBV7-9 and TRBJ1-1, with D possibly being TRBD1 (5 bases). Germline values: CDR1 SEHNR, CDR2 FQNEAQ (reference sequence). The CDR3 runs to 16 residues. V lost 1 base, J lost 1 base, and 13 bases lay in between.